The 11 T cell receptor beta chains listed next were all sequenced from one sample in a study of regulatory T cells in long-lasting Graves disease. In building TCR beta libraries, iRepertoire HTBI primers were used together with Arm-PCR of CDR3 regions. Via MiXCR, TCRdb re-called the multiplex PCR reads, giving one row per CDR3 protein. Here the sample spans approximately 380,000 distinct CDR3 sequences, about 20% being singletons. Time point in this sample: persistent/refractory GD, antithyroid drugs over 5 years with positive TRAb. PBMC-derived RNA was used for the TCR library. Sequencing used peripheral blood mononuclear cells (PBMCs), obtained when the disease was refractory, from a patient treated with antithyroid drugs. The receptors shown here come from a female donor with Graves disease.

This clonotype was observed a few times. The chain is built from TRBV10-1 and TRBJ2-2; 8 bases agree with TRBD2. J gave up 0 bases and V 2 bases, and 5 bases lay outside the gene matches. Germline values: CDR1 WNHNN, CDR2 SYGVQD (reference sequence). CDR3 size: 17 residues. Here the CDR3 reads CASSEGSGDSNTGELFF. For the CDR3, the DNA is TGCGCCAGCAGTGAGGGTAGCGGGGATTCGAACACCGGGGAGCTGTTTTTT.

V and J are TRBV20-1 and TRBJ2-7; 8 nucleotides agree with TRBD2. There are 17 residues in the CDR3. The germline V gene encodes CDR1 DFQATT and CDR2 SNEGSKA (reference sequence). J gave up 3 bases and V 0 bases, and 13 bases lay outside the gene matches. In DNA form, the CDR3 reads TGCAGTGCTAGAGATTTTAGCGGGAATGACCAGGGCTACGAGCAGTACTTC. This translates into CSARDFSGNDQGYEQYF.

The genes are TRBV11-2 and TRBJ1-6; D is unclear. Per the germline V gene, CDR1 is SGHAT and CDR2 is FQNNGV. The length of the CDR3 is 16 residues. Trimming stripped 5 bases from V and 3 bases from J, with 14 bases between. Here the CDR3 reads CASSVVQADYNSPLHF. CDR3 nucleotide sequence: TGTGCCAGCAGCGTCGTTCAGGCAGACTATAATTCACCCCTCCACTTT.

The CDR3 spells CASSLEGAQSYTF. As DNA, the CDR3 is TGCGCCAGCAGCTTGGAGGGGGCGCAAAGCTACACCTTC. The chain links TRBV5-1 to TRBJ1-2, with 7 bases identical to TRBD1. The germline V gene has CDR1 SGHRS and CDR2 YFSETQ. With V trimmed by 0 bases and J by 9 bases, 5 bases remained unmatched. The CDR3 has 13 residues.

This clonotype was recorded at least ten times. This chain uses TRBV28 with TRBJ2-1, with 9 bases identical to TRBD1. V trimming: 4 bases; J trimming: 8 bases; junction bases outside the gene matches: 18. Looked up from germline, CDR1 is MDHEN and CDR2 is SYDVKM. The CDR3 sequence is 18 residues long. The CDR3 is CASSSNWDRAAGGDEQFF. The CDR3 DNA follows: TGTGCCAGCAGTTCCAACTGGGACAGGGCCGCCGGGGGCGATGAGCAGTTCTTC.

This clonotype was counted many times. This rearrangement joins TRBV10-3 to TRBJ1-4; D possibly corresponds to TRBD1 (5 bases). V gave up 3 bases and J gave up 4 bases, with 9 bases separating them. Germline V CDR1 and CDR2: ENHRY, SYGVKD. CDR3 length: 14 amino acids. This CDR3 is CAISDGAFNEKLFF. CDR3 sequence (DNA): TGTGCCATCAGTGATGGGGCCTTTAATGAAAAACTGTTTTTT.

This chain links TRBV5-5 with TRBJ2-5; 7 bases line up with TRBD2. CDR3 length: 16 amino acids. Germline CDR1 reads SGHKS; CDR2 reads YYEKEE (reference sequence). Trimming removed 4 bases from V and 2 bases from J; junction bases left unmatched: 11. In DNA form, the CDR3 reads TGTGCCAGCAGCCGGCGGCAGTCTAGCGGACAAGAGACCCAGTACTTC. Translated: CASSRRQSSGQETQYF.

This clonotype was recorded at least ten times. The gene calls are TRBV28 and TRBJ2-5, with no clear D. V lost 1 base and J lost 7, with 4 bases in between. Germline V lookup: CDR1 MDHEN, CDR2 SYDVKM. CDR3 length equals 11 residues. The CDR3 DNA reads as TGTGCCAGCAGTTTATCGAGGACCCAGTACTTC. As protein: CASSLSRTQYF.

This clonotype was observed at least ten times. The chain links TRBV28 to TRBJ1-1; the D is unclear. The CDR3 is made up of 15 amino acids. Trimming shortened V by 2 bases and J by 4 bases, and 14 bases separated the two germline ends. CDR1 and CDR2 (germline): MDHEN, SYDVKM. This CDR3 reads CASSLGGTLGTEAFF. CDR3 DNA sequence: TGTGCCAGCAGTTTAGGCGGCACCTTGGGCACTGAAGCTTTCTTT.

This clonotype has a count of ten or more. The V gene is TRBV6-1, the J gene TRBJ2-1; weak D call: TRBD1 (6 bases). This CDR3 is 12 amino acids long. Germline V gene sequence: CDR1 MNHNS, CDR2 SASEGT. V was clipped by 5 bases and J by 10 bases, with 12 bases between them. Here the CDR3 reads CASSTGSGEQFF. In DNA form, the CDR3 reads TGTGCCAGCAGTACAGGGAGCGGAGAGCAGTTCTTC.

The CDR3 DNA reads TGTGCCAGTACCCTCAGGGGGAGCGGTCAGCCCCAGCATTTT. Encoded protein: CASTLRGSGQPQHF. The genes are TRBV19 and TRBJ1-5, with TRBD1 identical over 7 bases. CDR3 length: 14 amino acids. The germline V gene has CDR1 LNHDA and CDR2 SQIVND (reference sequence). V dropped 7 bases and J dropped 6; count of bases not matched to a gene: 9.